This T cell receptor beta chain was recorded in a study of beta chain features in type 1 diabetes. Looking at the study overall: The patients were much like the healthy donors in age, gender and cell yields. Study outcomes and limitations: In the patient group, naive, central memory and Treg TCRB repertoires seemed more alike than in the healthy donor group. PCR may have favored shorter templates equally in patients and controls. Type 1 diabetes patients showed fewer insertions and more deletions at VDJ junctions.

In this sample, this clone turned up a few times. What it recognizes is unknown. Investigators reverse transcribed all isolated RNA, so they sequenced expressed TCRB transcripts. Profiled with immunoSEQ multiplex PCR; TCRdb holds only in-frame clones, not every one. The sample yields hundreds of thousands of clones, around 28% seen once. This CDR3 region has 13 residues. V dropped 5 bases and J dropped 4 bases, with 14 bases sitting between them. Germline V gene sequence: CDR1 GTSNPN, CDR2 SVGIG (reference sequence). The J gene is TRBJ1-2, the V gene TRBV30; tentative D call: TRBD1 (5 bases). This clonotype was sampled from a man aged 18 to 29 in good health. Sequenced: naive CD4+ T cells from blood. The CDR3 here is CAWSSRGSYGYTF. As DNA, the CDR3 is TGTGCCTGGTCCTCAAGGGGAAGCTATGGCTACACCTTC.